This T cell receptor (beta chain) was obtained from a study of cytomegalovirus exposure and HLA in healthy donors (dated by TCRdb to 2016 to 2017). For the wider study: According to an earlier analysis of several hundred of the donors, some 180 million T cells yielded 90 million to 140 million unique TCR beta sequences and less than 300 Gb of sequence data. In the later analysis, no new phenotypic data were used to find candidate immune exposures; instead, reliance was placed on TCR beta sequences and their occurrence across donors. A later analysis re-examined previously published TCR beta repertoires from several hundred donors and added high-resolution HLA genotyping to investigate patterns of TCR occurrence. To predict cytomegalovirus infection status, the study brought together high-throughput TCR immunosequencing, statistical association of individual TCRs with disease status, and machine learning. In a later genetic analysis, genome-wide SNP genotypes for about 60% of the 666 donors were used, and that subset was treated as a discovery cohort. All discovery cohort repertoires had been generated on a single sequencing platform. Among the 398 genotyped donors, around 81% belonged to the genetic ancestry cluster associated with self-reported Caucasian donors. Typing coverage differed by locus: A, B, C, DRB1 and DQB1 were typed in about 620-640 donors, DQA1 in 500 to 550, DPA1 in some 570, and DPB1 in around 490. An early release that covered 500 to 800 HLA-typed donors contained about 290 gigabases of sequencing data and tens of millions of unique TCR sequences. The study was designed to test whether signatures of past pathogen exposure could be identified by cataloging public T cell receptors. Among over 350 genotyped donors of the cohort, an average of 235,054 unique TCR beta nucleotide sequences were sequenced per donor, around a sixth of them non-productive. In addition to the first cohort of around 670 subjects, a separate validation cohort of 120 different subjects was used. HLA typing included class I and class II loci at four-digit resolution. An earlier analysis of approximately 500 of the donors applied high-throughput TCR beta sequencing to assess whether each TCR beta V gene segment acted as functional or pseudogenic. A few DR-DQ haplotypes were treated as single units for association and clustering because of strong linkage in the cohort. Donor age, sex, ethnicity and CMV serostatus were collected together with the repertoire data. The study profiled the T cell repertoires of more than 500 subjects by immunosequencing and related them to cytomegalovirus serostatus. Overall results and qualifications from the work: Because counts were too low, about 18 rarely observed V segments, including chromosome 9 orphons, were left out of the earlier analysis of 587 of the donors. Only TCR beta chains were sequenced in this cohort, and the absence of alpha or paired-chain data limited detectable features. Because some donors lacked HLA typing at each locus, the association tests relied only on the typed subset. Presence/absence analyses assumed roughly uniform sequencing depth across donors, an assumption that may not hold. Linkage disequilibrium might explain the correlated functional status among segregating V segments, but an unknown experimental factor could not be ruled out. Most TCR sequences were seen in very few donors, while some public TCRs were found in many individuals. A further reported finding was that TCR beta sequences accurately predicted the HLA-A and HLA-B alleles for most subjects in the first cohort. Specific HLA alleles were associated with roughly 17,000 TCR beta sequences at a false discovery rate of 0.05 in a later analysis. In a later analysis, several top co-occurrence clusters were reported to appear linked to parvovirus B19, influenza, CMV and Epstein-Barr virus. A later genetic analysis associated a missense DCLRE1C variant with V-gene and J-gene trimming of TCR beta chains, and an independent cohort replicated the association. Most CMV-associated TCR beta chains appeared to be HLA-restricted in a later analysis, and the HLA associations seemed to be driven largely by CMV exposure. A cluster of highly shared sequence variants was judged likely to be a technical artifact of the sequencing pipeline. In vitro tests confirmed that a few of the cytomegalovirus-associated TCR beta chains recognize cytomegalovirus antigens. Strong co-occurrence of HLA alleles, especially DR and DQ, made assigning TCR associations to individual alleles difficult. CMV serostatus was the only immune exposure information available for the cohort. Some IMGT-functional V segments, including TRBV6-2 and TRBV6-3, could not be told apart with the 87-base-pair reads, so those segments were excluded. The classifier was reported to diagnose cytomegalovirus status with high specificity and sensitivity in both the original and validation cohorts. A later analysis found that TCR association rates varied across HLA loci, with DRB1 alleles showing the most associated TCRs and HLA-C alleles the fewest. In a later analysis, HLA-associated TCR beta chains showed more clonal expansion and lower generation probabilities than non-associated chains that were equally common. In an earlier analysis of around 500 of the donors, most TCR beta V segments appeared in productive rearrangements about 87% or about 30% of the time, broadly matching IMGT annotations. A later genetic analysis reported fewer N-insertions in productive TCRs among donors in an Asian-associated ancestry cluster than the 666-donor mean. It was suggested by the authors that the approach could potentially be generalized to other disease states and immunological phenotypes. The study listed 150 to 200 TCR beta chains as associated with cytomegalovirus.

The cohort comprised 550 to 700 healthy bone marrow donors. At the time of sampling, every cohort member was nominally healthy, though immune exposures that went unrecorded were likely present. The donor tested CMV seropositive and was one of the 289 seropositive cohort members. A peripheral blood sample was collected from each donor, and TCR beta sequencing was performed on peripheral blood mononuclear cells. The Qiagen DNeasy Blood Extraction Kit was used to extract genomic DNA from the blood cell samples. V sheds 5 bases and J sheds 1 base, leaving 8 bases between their ends. The cysteine opens and the phenylalanine closes a CDR3 of 14 amino acids. Just CDR3 DNA is preserved here, 42 bases in frame from base 1. Based on the germline V gene, the CDR1 and CDR2 sequences are SGHTA and FQGTGA. Library construction relied on the immunoSEQ multiplex PCR assay. For the multiplex PCR, a mixture combining 60 forward primers for TCR Vbeta segments and 13 reverse primers for TCR Jbeta segments was used. The CDR3 region of rearranged TCR beta genes was amplified from genomic DNA with a multiplex PCR assay. On the Illumina HiSeq System, the amplified TCR beta libraries were sequenced as 87-base-pair reads. In the source study's methods: A later analysis tallied 70 million to 100 million unique TCR beta chains across the 666 repertoires, and approximately 12 million of those chains were shared by two or more donors. A nearest-neighbor algorithm error-corrected the raw reads and collapsed the reads into unique sequences, merging closely related sequences to remove PCR and sequencing errors. Alignment of CDR3 sequences to IMGT reference sequences was used to assign V, D and J gene segments. Each retained sequence needed at least a six-nucleotide match to both a V gene segment and a J gene segment. Rearrangements were called productive when the CDR3 lacked stop codons and stayed in frame with V and J; all others were non-productive. CDR3 was defined according to IMGT convention as the region running from the second conserved V-encoded cysteine to the conserved J-encoded phenylalanine. In an earlier analysis of approximately 500 of the donors, sequences lacking an unambiguous match to a single V gene segment were excluded. In an earlier analysis of 587 of the donors, V segments were called functional above 56.7% productive rearrangements and were called segregating when the between-donor standard deviation exceeded 5%. To diagnose cytomegalovirus status from the catalog of TCR beta chain sequences, a statistical classification framework was built. V and J gene assignment, in a later analysis, came from comparing TCR nucleotide sequences with IMGT/GENE-DB human TR gene sequences. Using the TCRdist pipeline, a later analysis assigned CDR3 sequences along with most-parsimonious VDJ recombination scenarios. In a later analysis, every TCR beta chain was defined by the combination of its CDR3 amino acid sequence and its V-gene family, and reads without a unique V-gene family were dropped. As a way to deal with suspected cross-contamination and a sequencing artifact, a later analysis dropped nearly 600 nucleotide sequences that were highly shared and had low generation probability. In a later analysis, a clonal expansion index for each public chain was calculated from normalized within-repertoire ranks of inferred template counts. In a later analysis, generation probabilities were computed with a VDJ recombination model fitted to out-of-frame rearrangements, and the resulting probabilities were checked against IGoR. In a later analysis, hypergeometric tests were used to score TCR-TCR, TCR-HLA and TCR-CMV co-occurrence, with a repertoire-size bias correction applied to TCR pairs. False discovery rates were estimated in a later analysis by permuting HLA or CMV assignments 20 times. In a later analysis, co-occurring TCRs were grouped using DBSCAN, with TCRdist sequence similarity added in when clustering inside HLA-allele-positive subsets. Co-occurrence clustering excluded repertoires with fewer than 30,000 or more than 120,000 public chains, plus five with anomalous nucleotide sharing. TCRdb re-hosts the immuneACCESS table, in-frame sequences only. Its copies lack some clones; in the studies checked, an unresolved V gene accounts for under half of them, and the cause for the rest is not known. V and J calls and clone size are as listed in that table; D and trimming were resolved from the DNA. Across this sample there are about 160,000 clones, with around 75% seen only once. The ten largest make up 3% of the sample.

With respect to this clone: The antigen it binds to is not known. No base-level quality is on record; no much larger clone is a single base apart.

Sequences were obtained from PBMCs. This chain joins TRBV7-3 to TRBJ2-2; TRBD2 is possibly the D segment (6 matching bases). The source is a woman between 50 and 59 years old in good health and CMV-seropositive. The nucleotide sequence is TGTGCCAGCAGCAATAGCGGGAACACCGGGGAGCTGTTTTTT. Protein translation: CASSNSGNTGELFF.